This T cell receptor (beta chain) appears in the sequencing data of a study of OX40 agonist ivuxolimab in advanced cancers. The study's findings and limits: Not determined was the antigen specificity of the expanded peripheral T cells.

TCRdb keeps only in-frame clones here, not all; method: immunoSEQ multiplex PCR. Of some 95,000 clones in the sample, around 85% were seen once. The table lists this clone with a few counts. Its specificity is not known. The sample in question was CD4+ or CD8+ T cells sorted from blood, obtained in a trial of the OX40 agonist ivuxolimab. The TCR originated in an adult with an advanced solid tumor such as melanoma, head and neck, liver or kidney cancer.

This CDR3 is CASGPEADRLSTDTQYF. In DNA, the CDR3 is TGTGCCAGCGGTCCCGAGGCCGACAGGTTAAGCACAGATACGCAGTATTTT. The V and J genes are TRBV9 and TRBJ2-3; D might be TRBD1 (6 bases). The CDR3 sequence is 17 residues long. The ends were cut back, 7 bases at V and 0 bases at J, with 21 bases in the middle. Looked up from germline, CDR1 is SGDLS and CDR2 is YYNGEE.